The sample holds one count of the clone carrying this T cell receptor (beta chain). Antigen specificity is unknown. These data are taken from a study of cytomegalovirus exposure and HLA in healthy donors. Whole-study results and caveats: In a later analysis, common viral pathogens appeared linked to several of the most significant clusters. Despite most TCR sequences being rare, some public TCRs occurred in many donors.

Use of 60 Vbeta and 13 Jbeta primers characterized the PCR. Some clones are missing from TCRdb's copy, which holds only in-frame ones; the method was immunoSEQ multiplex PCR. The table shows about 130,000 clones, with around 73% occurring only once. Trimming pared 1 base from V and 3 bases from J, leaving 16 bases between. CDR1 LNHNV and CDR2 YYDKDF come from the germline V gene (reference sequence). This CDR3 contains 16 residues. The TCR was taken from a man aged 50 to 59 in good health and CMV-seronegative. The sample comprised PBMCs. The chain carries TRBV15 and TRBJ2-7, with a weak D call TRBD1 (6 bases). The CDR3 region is CATSRGMKDSNYEQYF. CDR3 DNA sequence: TGTGCCACCAGCAGAGGAATGAAGGACAGCAACTACGAGCAGTACTTC.